This T cell receptor beta chain was identified during a study of T cell responses to AZD1222 COVID-19 vaccine. Findings and caveats of the study: Females made up more of the donors, who were largely white British, and clonal diversity may have come out too low.

This CDR3 region has 14 residues. Germline V gene lookup returns CDR1 MNHNY and CDR2 SVGAGI (reference sequence). Trimming took 4 bases from V and 1 from J, leaving 10 bases between them. The repertoire was sequenced with immunoSEQ multiplex PCR; TCRdb's copy has only in-frame clones and lacks some. Here the sample spans around 150,000 clones, 92% being singletons. Details on this clone: Its cognate antigen is unknown.

This chain connects TRBV6-6 to TRBJ1-1; possible D gene TRBD1, 6 bases. The source was peripheral blood, collected 28 days after the second AZD1222 dose. This clonotype originated in an adult who received the AZD1222 COVID-19 vaccine. The CDR3 loop is CASSSQTGNTEAFF. DNA of the CDR3: TGTGCCAGCAGTTCCCAGACAGGGAACACTGAAGCTTTCTTT.